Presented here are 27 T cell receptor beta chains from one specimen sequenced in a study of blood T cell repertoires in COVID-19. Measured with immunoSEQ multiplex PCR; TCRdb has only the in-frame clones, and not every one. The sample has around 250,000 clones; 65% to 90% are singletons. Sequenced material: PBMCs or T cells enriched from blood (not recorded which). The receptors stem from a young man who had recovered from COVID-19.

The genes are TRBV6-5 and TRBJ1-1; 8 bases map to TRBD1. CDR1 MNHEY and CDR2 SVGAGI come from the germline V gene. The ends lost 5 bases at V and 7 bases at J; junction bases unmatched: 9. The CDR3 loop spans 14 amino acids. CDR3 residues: CASSTRGRSDEAFF. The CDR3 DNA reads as TGTGCCAGCAGTACCAGGGGGCGAAGCGATGAAGCTTTCTTT.

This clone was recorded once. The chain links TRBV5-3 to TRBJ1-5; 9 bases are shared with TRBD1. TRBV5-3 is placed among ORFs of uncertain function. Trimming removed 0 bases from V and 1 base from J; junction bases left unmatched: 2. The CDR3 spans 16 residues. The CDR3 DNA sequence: TGTGCCAGAAGCTTGGAGACAGGGGGGAGCAATCAGCCCCAGCATTTT. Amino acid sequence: CARSLETGGSNQPQHF.

The CDR3 region has the DNA TGCGCCAGCGGGGAGGACATCCGCTCCTACAATGAGCAGTTCTTC. Its protein is CASGEDIRSYNEQFF. This rearrangement joins TRBV5-1 to TRBJ2-1, with D possibly being TRBD2 (6 bases). Germline assignment: CDR1 SGHRS and CDR2 YFSETQ. This CDR3 comprises 15 residues. Trimming stripped 7 bases from V and 0 bases from J, with 14 bases between.

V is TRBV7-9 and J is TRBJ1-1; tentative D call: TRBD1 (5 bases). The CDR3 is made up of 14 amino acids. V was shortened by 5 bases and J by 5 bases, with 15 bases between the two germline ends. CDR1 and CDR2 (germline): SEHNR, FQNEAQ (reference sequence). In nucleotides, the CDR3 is TGTGCCAGCAGCCTGGGCAGGGTTGGAACTGAAGCTTTCTTT. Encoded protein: CASSLGRVGTEAFF.

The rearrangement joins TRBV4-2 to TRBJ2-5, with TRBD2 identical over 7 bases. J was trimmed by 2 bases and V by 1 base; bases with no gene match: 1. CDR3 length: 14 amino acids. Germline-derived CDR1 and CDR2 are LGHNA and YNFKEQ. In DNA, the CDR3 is TGTGCCAGCAGCCAAGGGGGGGGGCAAGAGACCCAGTACTTC. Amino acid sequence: CASSQGGGQETQYF.

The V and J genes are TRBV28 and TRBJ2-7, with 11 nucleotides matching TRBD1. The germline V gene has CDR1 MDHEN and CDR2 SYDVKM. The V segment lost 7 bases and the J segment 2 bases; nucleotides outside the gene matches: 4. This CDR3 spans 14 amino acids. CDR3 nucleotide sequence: TGTGCCAGCAACGGACAGGGGGCGGCCTACGAGCAGTACTTC. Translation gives CASNGQGAAYEQYF.

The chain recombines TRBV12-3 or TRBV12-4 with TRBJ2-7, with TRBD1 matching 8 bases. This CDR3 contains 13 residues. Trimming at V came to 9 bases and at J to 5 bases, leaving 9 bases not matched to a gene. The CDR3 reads CASRDRLINEQYF. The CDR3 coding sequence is TGTGCCAGTAGGGACAGGTTAATCAACGAGCAGTACTTC.

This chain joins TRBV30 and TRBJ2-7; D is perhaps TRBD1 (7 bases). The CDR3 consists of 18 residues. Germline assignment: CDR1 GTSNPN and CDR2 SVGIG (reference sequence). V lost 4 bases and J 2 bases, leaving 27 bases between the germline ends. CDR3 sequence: CAWTRGQRDTGETYEQYF. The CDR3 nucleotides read TGTGCCTGGACCCGGGGGCAGAGGGATACAGGGGAAACCTACGAGCAGTACTTC.

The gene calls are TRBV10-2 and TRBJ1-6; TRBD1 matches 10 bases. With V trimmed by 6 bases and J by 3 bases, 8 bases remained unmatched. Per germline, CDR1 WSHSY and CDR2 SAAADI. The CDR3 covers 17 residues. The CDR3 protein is CASSLDRGTFYNSPLHF. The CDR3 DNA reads TGCGCCAGCAGCCTGGACAGGGGGACATTCTATAATTCACCCCTCCACTTT.

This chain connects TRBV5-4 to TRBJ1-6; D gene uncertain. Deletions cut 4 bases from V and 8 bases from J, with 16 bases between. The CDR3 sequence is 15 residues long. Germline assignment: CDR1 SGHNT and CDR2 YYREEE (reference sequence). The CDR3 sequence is CASSPNVGRDSPLHF. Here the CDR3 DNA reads TGTGCCAGCAGCCCCAATGTAGGTCGGGATTCACCCCTCCACTTT.

The CDR3 loop reads CAWSVYQNYGYTF. The CDR3 region has the DNA TGTGCCTGGAGTGTATACCAGAACTATGGCTACACCTTC. This chain joins TRBV30 and TRBJ1-2; D gene ambiguous. This CDR3 has 13 amino acids. Germline V CDR1 and CDR2: GTSNPN, SVGIG (reference sequence). V was clipped by 0 bases and J by 2 bases, with 7 bases between them.

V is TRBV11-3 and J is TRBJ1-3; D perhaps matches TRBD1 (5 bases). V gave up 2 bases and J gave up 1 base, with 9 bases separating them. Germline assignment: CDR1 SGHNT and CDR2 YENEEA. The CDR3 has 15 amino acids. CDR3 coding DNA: TGTGCCAGCAGCTTAACAGGAGTATCTGGAAACACCATATATTTT. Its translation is CASSLTGVSGNTIYF.

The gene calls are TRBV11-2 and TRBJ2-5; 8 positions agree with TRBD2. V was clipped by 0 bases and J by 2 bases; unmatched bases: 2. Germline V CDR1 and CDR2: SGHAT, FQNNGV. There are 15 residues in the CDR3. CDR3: CASSLETSVQETQYF. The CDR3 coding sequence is TGTGCCAGCAGCTTAGAGACTAGCGTTCAAGAGACCCAGTACTTC. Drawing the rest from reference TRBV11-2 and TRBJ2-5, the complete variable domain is EAGVAQSPRYKIIEKRQSVAFWCNPISGHATLYWYQQILGQGPKLLIQFQNNGVVDDSQLPKDRFSAERLKGVDSTLKIQPAKLEDSAVYLCASSLETSVQETQYFGPGTRLLVL.

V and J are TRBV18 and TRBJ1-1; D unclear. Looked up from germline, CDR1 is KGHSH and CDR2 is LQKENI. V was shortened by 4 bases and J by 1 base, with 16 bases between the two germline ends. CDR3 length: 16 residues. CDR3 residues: CASSLPGRMGNTEAFF. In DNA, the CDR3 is TGTGCCAGCTCACTCCCCGGGAGGATGGGGAACACTGAAGCTTTCTTT. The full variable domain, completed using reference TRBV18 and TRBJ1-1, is NAGVMQNPRHLVRRRGQEARLRCSPMKGHSHVYWYRQLPEEGLKFMVYLQKENIIDESGMPKERFSAEFPKEGPSILRIQQVVRGDSAAYFCASSLPGRMGNTEAFFGQGTRLTVV.

As DNA, the CDR3 is TGTGCCACCAGCAGGGACACCGGCTCTGGAAACACCATATATTTT. This codes for CATSRDTGSGNTIYF. The V and J genes are TRBV15 and TRBJ1-3; a possible D gene is TRBD1 (5 bases). The germline gives CDR1 LNHNV, CDR2 YYDKDF (reference sequence). V was clipped by 3 bases and J by 0 bases, with 9 bases between them. This CDR3 contains 15 residues. Using reference TRBV15 and TRBJ1-3 for the parts outside the CDR3, the full variable domain is DAMVIQNPRYQVTQFGKPVTLSCSQTLNHNVMYWYQQKSSQAPKLLFHYYDKDFNNEADTPDNFQSRRPNTSFCFLDIRSPGLGDTAMYLCATSRDTGSGNTIYFGEGSWLTVV.

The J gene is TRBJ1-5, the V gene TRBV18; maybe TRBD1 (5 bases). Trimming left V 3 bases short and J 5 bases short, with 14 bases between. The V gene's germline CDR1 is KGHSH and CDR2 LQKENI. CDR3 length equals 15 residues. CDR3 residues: CASSPGGGAHQPQHF. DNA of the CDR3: TGTGCCAGCTCACCCGGAGGAGGGGCTCATCAGCCCCAGCATTTT.

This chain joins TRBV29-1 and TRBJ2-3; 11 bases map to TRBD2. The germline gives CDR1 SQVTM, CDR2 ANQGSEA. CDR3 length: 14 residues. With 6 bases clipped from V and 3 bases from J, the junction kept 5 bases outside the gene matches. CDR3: CSVGLAGGTDTQYF. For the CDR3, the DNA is TGCAGCGTAGGGCTAGCGGGAGGAACAGATACGCAGTATTTT.

As DNA, the CDR3 is TGTGCCAGCAGCTTAGGCCTAGGGGGCAATCAGCCCCAGCATTTT. It translates to CASSLGLGGNQPQHF. The chain recombines TRBV13 with TRBJ1-5; possibly TRBD1 for D (5 bases). Deletions cut 0 bases from V and 2 bases from J, with 8 bases between. The CDR3 runs 15 residues. Germline-derived CDR1 and CDR2 are PRHDT and FYEKMQ (reference sequence).

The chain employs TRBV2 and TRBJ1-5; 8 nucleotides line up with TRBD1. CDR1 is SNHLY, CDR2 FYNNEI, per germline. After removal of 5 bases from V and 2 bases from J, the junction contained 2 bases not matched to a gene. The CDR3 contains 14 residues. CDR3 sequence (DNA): TGTGCCAGCAGTTTACAGGGGGGCAATCAGCCCCAGCATTTT. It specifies CASSLQGGNQPQHF.

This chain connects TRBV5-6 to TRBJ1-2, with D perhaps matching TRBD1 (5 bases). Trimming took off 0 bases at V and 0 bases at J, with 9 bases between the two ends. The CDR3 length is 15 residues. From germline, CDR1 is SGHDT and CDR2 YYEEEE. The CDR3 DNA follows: TGTGCCAGCAGCTTGGTAGCAGGGTCTAACTATGGCTACACCTTC. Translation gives CASSLVAGSNYGYTF.

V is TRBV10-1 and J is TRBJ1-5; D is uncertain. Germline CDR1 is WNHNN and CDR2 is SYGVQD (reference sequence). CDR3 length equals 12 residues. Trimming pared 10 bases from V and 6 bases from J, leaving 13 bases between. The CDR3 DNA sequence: TGCGCCACCTCGACCAGCGGTCAGCCCCAGCATTTT. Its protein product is CATSTSGQPQHF.

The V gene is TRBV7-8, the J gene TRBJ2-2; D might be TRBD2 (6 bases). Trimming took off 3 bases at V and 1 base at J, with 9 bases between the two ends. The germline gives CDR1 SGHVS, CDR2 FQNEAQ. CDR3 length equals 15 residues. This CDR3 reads CASSFSAGNTGELFF. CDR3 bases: TGTGCCAGCAGCTTCTCAGCGGGGAACACCGGGGAGCTGTTTTTT. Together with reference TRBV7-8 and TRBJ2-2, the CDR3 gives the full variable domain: GAGVSQSPRYKVAKRGQDVALRCDPISGHVSLFWYQQALGQGPEFLTYFQNEAQLDKSGLPSDRFFAERPEGSVSTLKIQRTQQEDSAVYLCASSFSAGNTGELFFGEGSRLTVL.

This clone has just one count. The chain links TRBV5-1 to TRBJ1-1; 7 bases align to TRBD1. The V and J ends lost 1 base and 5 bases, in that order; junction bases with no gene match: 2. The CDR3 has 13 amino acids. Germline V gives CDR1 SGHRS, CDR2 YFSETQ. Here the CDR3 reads CASSLTGVTEAFF. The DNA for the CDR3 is TGCGCCAGCAGCTTGACAGGGGTGACTGAAGCTTTCTTT.

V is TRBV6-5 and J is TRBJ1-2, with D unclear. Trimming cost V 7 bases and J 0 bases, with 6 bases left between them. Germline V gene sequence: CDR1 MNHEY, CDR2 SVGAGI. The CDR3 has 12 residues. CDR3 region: CASTLSNYGYTF. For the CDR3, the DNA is TGTGCCAGCACTTTGTCTAACTATGGCTACACCTTC.

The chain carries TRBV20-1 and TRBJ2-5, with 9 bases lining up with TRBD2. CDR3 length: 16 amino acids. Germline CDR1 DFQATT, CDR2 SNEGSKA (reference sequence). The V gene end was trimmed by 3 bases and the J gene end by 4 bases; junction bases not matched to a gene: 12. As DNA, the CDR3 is TGCAGTGCTAGTGGGGGCGCGGGAGGGCCCGGAGAGACCCAGTACTTC. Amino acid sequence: CSASGGAGGPGETQYF.

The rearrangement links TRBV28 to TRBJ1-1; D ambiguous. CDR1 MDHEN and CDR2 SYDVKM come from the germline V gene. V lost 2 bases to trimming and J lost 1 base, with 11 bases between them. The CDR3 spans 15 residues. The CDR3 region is CASSLGGRENTEAFF. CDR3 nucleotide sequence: TGTGCCAGCAGTTTAGGCGGGCGGGAGAACACTGAAGCTTTCTTT.

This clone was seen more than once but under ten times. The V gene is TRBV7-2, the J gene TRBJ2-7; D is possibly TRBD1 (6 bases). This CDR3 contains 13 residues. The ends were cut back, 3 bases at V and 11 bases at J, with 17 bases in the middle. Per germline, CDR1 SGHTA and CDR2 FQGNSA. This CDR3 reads CASSFVQSRDKYF. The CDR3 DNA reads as TGTGCCAGCAGCTTTGTTCAGTCCAGGGACAAGTACTTC.